These 6 T cell receptor beta chains were all obtained from the same sample, sequenced in a study of T cells after yellow fever vaccination. TCRdb passed the 5' RACE reads through MiXCR, listing each CDR3 protein once. Found here are around 310,000 distinct CDR3 sequences, roughly 4% of them singletons; the top ten hold approximately 24%. The sequencing used PBMCs, collected 5 days after the yellow fever booster vaccination. Source of these receptors: a man aged 18 to 35 who received the YFV17D yellow fever vaccine.

This clonotype was observed a few times. This rearrangement joins TRBV9 to TRBJ2-1; tentatively, D is TRBD1 (5 bases). Germline CDR1 is SGDLS and CDR2 is YYNGEE. There are 14 residues in the CDR3. Trimming removed 2 bases at V and 2 bases at J, with 8 bases between. The DNA of the CDR3 is TGTGCCAGCAGCGTTGGCAGGGCCTACAATGAGCAGTTCTTC. Amino acid sequence: CASSVGRAYNEQFF.

V and J are TRBV3-1 and TRBJ1-1; 9 bases align to TRBD1. Trimming cost V 4 bases and J 2 bases; bases outside gene matches: 8. The germline CDR1 and CDR2 sequences are LGHDT and YNNKEL (reference sequence). The CDR3 is made up of 16 amino acids. The CDR3 DNA follows: TGTGCCAGCAGCCCCTCACCGGGACAGGGAAACACTGAAGCTTTCTTT. This codes for CASSPSPGQGNTEAFF.

V gene TRBV5-1 combines with J gene TRBJ1-3, with 7 nucleotides matching TRBD1. The ends lost 3 bases at V and 4 bases at J; junction bases unmatched: 7. Germline-derived CDR1 and CDR2 are SGHRS and YFSETQ. This CDR3 contains 15 residues. The CDR3 spells CASSSGQAWGNTIYF. Here the CDR3 DNA reads TGCGCCAGCAGCTCCGGACAGGCGTGGGGAAACACCATATATTTT. The variable domain in full, with the rest retrieved from reference TRBV5-1 and TRBJ1-3, is KAGVTQTPRYLIKTRGQQVTLSCSPISGHRSVSWYQQTPGQGLQFLFEYFSETQRNKGNFPGRFSGRQFSNSRSEMNVSTLELGDSALYLCASSSGQAWGNTIYFGEGSWLTVV.

The sample holds a few counts of this clonotype. The chain uses TRBV7-7 and TRBJ2-1, with TRBD2 matching over 10 bases. Germline V CDR1 and CDR2: SSHAT, FNYEAQ (reference sequence). J lost 0 bases, V lost 5 bases, and 4 bases had no gene match. The CDR3 spans 16 residues. CDR3 sequence reads: CASSGLAGASYNEQFF. The DNA for the CDR3 is TGTGCCAGCAGCGGGCTAGCGGGGGCCTCCTACAATGAGCAGTTCTTC.

J is TRBJ1-1 and V is TRBV5-1, with TRBD1 identical over 7 bases. The CDR3 covers 15 residues. Trimming cost V 4 bases and J 1 base; bases outside gene matches: 7. Germline V gene lookup returns CDR1 SGHRS and CDR2 YFSETQ. As DNA, the CDR3 is TGCGCCAGCAGCGTTCACACAGGGGAGAACACTGAAGCTTTCTTT. Protein sequence: CASSVHTGENTEAFF.

The chain links TRBV7-2 to TRBJ2-5; TRBD2 matches 7 bases. Germline V gives CDR1 SGHTA, CDR2 FQGNSA. CDR3 length: 15 residues. Trimming took 4 bases from V and 0 from J; bases not matched to a gene: 5. CDR3: CASSSQRGHQETQYF. The CDR3 region has the DNA TGTGCCAGCAGCTCCCAGCGGGGCCACCAAGAGACCCAGTACTTC. Full variable domain (outside the CDR3, taken from reference TRBV7-2 and TRBJ2-5): GAGVSQSPSNKVTEKGKDVELRCDPISGHTALYWYRQSLGQGLEFLIYFQGNSAPDKSGLPSDRFSAERTGGSVSTLTIQRTQQEDSAVYLCASSSQRGHQETQYFGPGTRLLVL.